The rows below give T cell receptor beta chains drawn from one sample of a study of response to subunit inactivated influenza vaccine. TCRdb re-analysed the RT-PCR reads in MiXCR, keeping a single row per CDR3 protein. Altogether 500,000 or so distinct CDR3 sequences are present, about 10% being singletons, with the ten largest covering roughly 12%. Specimen: PBMCs from blood, collected around seven weeks after vaccination. Receptor source: a man aged 50 to 60 who received an inactivated influenza vaccine. Both conserved end residues are part of each CDR3. A D gene is named only where the DNA matches it firmly. Part of the rows lack a size; the others show once, few, many or a class for expanded clones.

>13|many|TRBV6-6|TRBJ2-7|TRBD1
TGTGCCAGCAGTCAGACAGGGAGCTACGAGCAGTACTTC
CASSQTGSYEQYF
>15|NA|TRBV12-3/TRBV12-4|TRBJ2-5|NA
TGTGCCAGCAGTTTAGCGGGTAATAGGTTGGAGACCCAGTACTTC
CASSLAGNRLETQYF
>13|NA|TRBV6-1|TRBJ2-5|NA
TGTGCCAGCAGGTCTGGGAATGGGGAGACCCAGTACTTC
CASRSGNGETQYF
>13|NA|TRBV7-8|TRBJ2-5|NA
TGTGCCAGCAGACCAGGAGGCCAAGAGACCCAGTACTTC
CASRPGGQETQYF
>15|many|TRBV6-1|TRBJ2-1|NA
TGTGCCAGCAGCCCCGACATAAACTCCTACAATGAGCAGTTCTTC
CASSPDINSYNEQFF
>15|many|TRBV15|TRBJ2-5|NA
TGTGCCACCAGCAGAGATGGGGCTCTTCAAGAGACCCAGTACTTC
CATSRDGALQETQYF
>15|NA|TRBV24-1|TRBJ1-4|NA
TGTGCCACCAGTGATCCGAGACAGCGTAATGAAAAACTGTTTTTT
CATSDPRQRNEKLFF
>15|few|TRBV6-2/TRBV6-3|TRBJ1-3|NA
TGTGCCAGCAGAGGGGGACAACTACGAGGGAACACCATATATTTT
CASRGGQLRGNTIYF
>14|few|TRBV7-9|TRBJ2-4|TRBD2
TGTGCCAGCACCATAGCGGGGGGAAAAAACATTCAGTACTTC
CASTIAGGKNIQYF
>16|few|TRBV27|TRBJ2-3|TRBD2
TGTGCCAGCAGTTTATGGGCGGGAGGAGGGACAGATACGCAGTATTTT
CASSLWAGGGTDTQYF
>18|few|TRBV11-2|TRBJ2-3|NA
TGTGCCAGCAGCTTAGATCTTGAGAGCCCTACTAGCACAGATACGCAGTATTTT
CASSLDLESPTSTDTQYF
>12|NA|TRBV20-1|TRBJ2-1|TRBD2
TGCAGTGCCGGGAAGCGGGGCGATGAGCAGTTCTTC
CSAGKRGDEQFF
>14|many|TRBV3-1|TRBJ2-7|NA
TGTGCCAGCAGCCAACACACAGGAACCTACGAGCAGTACTTC
CASSQHTGTYEQYF
>16|few|TRBV20-1|TRBJ2-5|TRBD2
TGCAGTGCTAGAGGCGGGACTAGCGGGACGGAAGAGACCCAGTACTTC
CSARGGTSGTEETQYF
>17|few|TRBV29-1|TRBJ2-1|TRBD2
TGCAGCGTAGCCGGGACTAGCGGGGGCATGGCTTTGGGAGAGCAGTTCTTC
CSVAGTSGGMALGEQFF
>17|few|TRBV5-6|TRBJ1-2|TRBD1
TGTGCCAGCAGCAAGGCCATAGGGACAGGGGGCGGCTATGGCTACACCTTC
CASSKAIGTGGGYGYTF
>15|few|TRBV10-3|TRBJ2-7|TRBD2
TGTGCCATCAGTGGCAGCGGGGCAAGCTCCTACGAGCAGTACTTC
CAISGSGASSYEQYF
>13|NA|TRBV9|TRBJ2-5|TRBD1
TGTGCCAGCAGCGCACGACAGGGAGAGACCCAGTACTTC
CASSARQGETQYF
>16|many|TRBV29-1|TRBJ2-2|TRBD1
TGCAGCGTGTACCCGGGACAGGGAGTGGGCACCGGGGAGCTGTTTTTT
CSVYPGQGVGTGELFF
>15|many|TRBV20-1|TRBJ2-2|NA
TGCAGTGCTAGAGATATTACGGGGGACGCCGGGGAGCTGTTTTTT
CSARDITGDAGELFF
>15|many|TRBV29-1|TRBJ2-4|NA
TGCAGCGCCCAGGCCCTACTGGCGGCCAAAAACATTCAGTACTTC
CSAQALLAAKNIQYF
>12|few|TRBV28|TRBJ2-7|NA
TGTGCCAGCATGGGGCTCGCCTACGAGCAGTACTTC
CASMGLAYEQYF
>15|many|TRBV29-1|TRBJ2-2|TRBD2
TGCAGCGCCCGTAGCGGGGGCCCTTCCCTCGGGGAGCTGTTTTTT
CSARSGGPSLGELFF
>15|many|TRBV12-3/TRBV12-4|TRBJ2-1|TRBD2
TGTGCCAGCAGTGCCGGGACTAGCGTTTACAATGAGCAGTTCTTC
CASSAGTSVYNEQFF
>15|few|TRBV2|TRBJ1-1|NA
TGTGCCAGCAGTGAATGGCAGGGACGAAACACTGAAGCTTTCTTT
CASSEWQGRNTEAFF
>12|many|TRBV2|TRBJ1-2|NA
TGTGCCAGCAGCGCAGGACAGTGGGGCTACACCTTC
CASSAGQWGYTF
>14|NA|TRBV6-2/TRBV6-3|TRBJ1-1|NA
TGTGCCAGCAGTCTCCCCTATTACAGATCTGAAGCTTTCTTT
CASSLPYYRSEAFF
>14|NA|TRBV5-1|TRBJ2-1|TRBD2
TGCGCCAGCAGCACGACTAGCGGGAACAATGAGCAGTTCTTC
CASSTTSGNNEQFF
>13|few|TRBV4-3|TRBJ2-1|NA
TGCGCCAGCAGCCATCAGGAGGGGGATGAGCAGTTCTTC
CASSHQEGDEQFF
>22|few|TRBV11-3|TRBJ2-7|TRBD1
TGTGCCAGCAGCTTAGTTGTGGGACAGAGGACCAAAACATCGGGATCCACCTACGAGCAGTACTTC
CASSLVVGQRTKTSGSTYEQYF
>17|NA|TRBV4-2|TRBJ2-3|NA
TGTGCCATGGGCTCCGGGCTCCCCTGCTGGGTCACAGATACGCAGTATTTT
CAMGSGLPCWVTDTQYF
>14|many|TRBV6-5|TRBJ1-5|NA
TGTGCCAGCAGTTACGATGGGACCAATCAGCCCCAGCATTTT
CASSYDGTNQPQHF
>12|NA|TRBV7-9|TRBJ1-1|NA
TGTGCCAGCAGCCTTGCAGAATCCCGAGCTTTCTTT
CASSLAESRAFF
>16|many|TRBV3-1|TRBJ2-5|NA
TGTGCCAGCAGCCATTCTCAACGAGGGGTACAAGAGACCCAGTACTTC
CASSHSQRGVQETQYF
>14|NA|TRBV5-5|TRBJ2-1|NA
TGTGCCAGCAGCTTGCCCCCCCTTAACAATGAGCAGTTCTTC
CASSLPPLNNEQFF
>15|many|TRBV9|TRBJ1-2|NA
TGTGCCAGCAGCGTAGAGGTTACGCTGGCCTATGGCTACACCTTC
CASSVEVTLAYGYTF
>20|few|TRBV12-3/TRBV12-4|TRBJ2-3|TRBD2
TGTGCCAGCAGTTTTAGGGTATCCCTAGCGGGGGGCCAAACCTTAGATACGCAGTATTTT
CASSFRVSLAGGQTLDTQYF
>12|few|TRBV9|TRBJ1-2|NA
TGTGCCAGCAGCGTAGTTGAGGGCGGCTACACCTTC
CASSVVEGGYTF
>20|NA|TRBV4-3|TRBJ2-2|TRBD2
TGCGCCAGCAGCCAAGATCTGGTAGCGGGAGGGCCGGTAAAAGCCGGGGAGCTGTTTTTT
CASSQDLVAGGPVKAGELFF
>15|few|TRBV28|TRBJ2-4|TRBD1
TGTGCCAGCAGGCGACAGGGTGTAGCCAAAAACATTCAGTACTTC
CASRRQGVAKNIQYF
>14|many|TRBV7-8|TRBJ2-7|NA
TGTGCCAGCAGCTCTAGGCAGGGGTCGTACGAGCAGTACTTC
CASSSRQGSYEQYF
>16|NA|TRBV11-2|TRBJ2-7|TRBD1
TGTGCCAGCAGCTTGAACAGGGGAAAGCTACCCTACGAGCTGTACTTC
CASSLNRGKLPYELYF
>15|NA|TRBV7-9|TRBJ2-3|NA
TGTGCCAGCAGCCGCCCCTCGATTGGTACAGATACGCAGTATTTT
CASSRPSIGTDTQYF
>14|few|TRBV6-1|TRBJ2-1|NA
TGTGCCAGCAGCCGGCAGCGGAGAGTGGATGAGCAGTTCTTC
CASSRQRRVDEQFF
>13|NA|TRBV5-5|TRBJ1-2|TRBD1
TGTGCCAGCAAACAGACAGGGGGAAATGGCTACACCTTC
CASKQTGGNGYTF
>12|many|TRBV25-1|TRBJ2-1|NA
TGTGCCAGCCAAACTAGCATCAATGAGCAGTTCTTC
CASQTSINEQFF
>16|NA|TRBV4-1|TRBJ1-5|NA
TGCGCCAGCAGCCAAGGGGGCGCAAGTATCAATCAGCCCCAGCATTTT
CASSQGGASINQPQHF
>14|many|TRBV29-1|TRBJ2-7|TRBD1
TGCAGCGTTGAGGGACAGGGGTCGGTGTACGAGCAGTACTTC
CSVEGQGSVYEQYF
>12|few|TRBV7-2|TRBJ1-1|NA
TGTGCCAGCAGCCCCTTACCTCCTGAAGCTTTCTTT
CASSPLPPEAFF
>12|few|TRBV7-6|TRBJ2-5|NA
TGTGCCAGCAGCCACGGAAGCGAGACCCAGTACTTC
CASSHGSETQYF
>16|NA|TRBV7-9|TRBJ2-3|NA
TGTGCCAGCAGCCCAGCCCAGGGGTTAGGCACAGATACGCAGTATTTT
CASSPAQGLGTDTQYF